A selection of T cell receptor beta chains follows, all from one sample in a study of CD8 T cells in ankylosing spondylitis. TCRdb re-derived calls from the 5' RACE reads in MiXCR, one entry per CDR3 protein. The sample gives approximately 240,000 distinct CDR3 sequences, more than 20% of which show up once; 0.6% to 0.75% is in the top ten. Sequenced input: blood, either unsorted or a sorted T cell fraction (not recorded which). These receptors were obtained from a male donor with ankylosing spondylitis or in good health (not recorded which). Each CDR3 is given with its conserved first and last residue. Some rows mark clone size as missing; the rest say once, few, many or name a class of expanded clone.

many TRBJ2-6 TRBV12-3/TRBV12-4 CASSFGQGSGANVLTF
- TRBJ1-6 TRBV19 CASSIWGSRNSPLHF
- TRBJ2-1 TRBV12-3/TRBV12-4 CASSPSLRGNEQFF
- TRBJ2-5 TRBV7-8 CASSLVNLGETQYF
- TRBJ1-6 TRBV27 CASSIQVYSSPLHF
few TRBJ2-7 TRBV29-1 CSVYGRTYEQYF
many TRBJ2-5 TRBV6-1 CASSTNGTAPKLGEETQYF
many TRBJ2-2 TRBV2 CASMSGGNTGELFF
few TRBJ2-5 TRBV7-3 CASSLINGGQETQYF
- TRBJ2-7 TRBV20-1 CSAWGLAGTYEQYF
few TRBJ2-1 TRBV11-2 CASSLGLAGGQSSYNEQFF
many TRBJ2-2 TRBV6-1 CASTPGGLANTGELFF
- TRBJ2-5 TRBV2 CASRGDRQETQYF
many TRBJ2-5 TRBV24-1 CATSDPEPGGTETQYF
- TRBJ2-6 TRBV5-4 CASSWGSGTKGSGANVLTF